The T cell receptor (beta chain) described here comes from a study of T cells in Graves' hyperthyroidism and ophthalmopathy. Study-level information: The initial diagnosis was the point when peripheral blood was collected, ahead of any treatment.

The V gene lost 5 bases and the J gene lost 2 bases, with 34 bases spanning the gap. This CDR3 contains 22 residues. CDR1 is SGHTA, CDR2 FQGTGA, per germline. Template material for amplifying TCR beta CDR3 regions consisted of RNA transcripts. With the HTBI primer set, the TCR CDR3 went through a first round of RT-PCR. TCRdb recomputed calls from the multiplex PCR reads with MiXCR, one row per CDR3 protein. The repertoire holds under 400,000 distinct CDR3 sequences, with roughly 25% as singletons. The sample consisted of blood. This chain joins TRBV7-3 and TRBJ2-1; tentatively, D is TRBD2 (9 bases). This receptor was taken from a man in his fifties with Graves' hyperthyroidism. The CDR3 sequence is CASSPKSLTGALTSGTYNEQFF. CDR3 in DNA: TGTGCCAGCAGCCCAAAAAGCCTGACAGGGGCCCTGACTAGCGGAACCTACAATGAGCAGTTCTTC.